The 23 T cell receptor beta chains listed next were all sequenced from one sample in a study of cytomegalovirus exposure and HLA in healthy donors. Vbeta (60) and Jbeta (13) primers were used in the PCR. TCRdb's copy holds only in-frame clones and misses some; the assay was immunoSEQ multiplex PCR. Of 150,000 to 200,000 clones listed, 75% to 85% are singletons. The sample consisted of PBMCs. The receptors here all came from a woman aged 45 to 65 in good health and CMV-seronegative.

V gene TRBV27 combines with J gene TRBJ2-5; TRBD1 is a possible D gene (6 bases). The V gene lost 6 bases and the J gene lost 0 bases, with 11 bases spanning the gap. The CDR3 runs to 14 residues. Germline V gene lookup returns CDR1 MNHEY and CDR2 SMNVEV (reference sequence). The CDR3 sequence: CASRDYRDQETQYF. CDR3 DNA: TGTGCCAGCAGAGATTACAGGGACCAAGAGACCCAGTACTTC.

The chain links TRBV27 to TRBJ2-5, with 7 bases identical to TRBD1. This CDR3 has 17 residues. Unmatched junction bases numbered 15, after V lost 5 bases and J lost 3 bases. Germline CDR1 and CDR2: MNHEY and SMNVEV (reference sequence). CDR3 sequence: CASSPFPRDSRKETQYF. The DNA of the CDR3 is TGTGCCAGCAGTCCGTTCCCCCGGGACAGTAGAAAAGAGACCCAGTACTTC.

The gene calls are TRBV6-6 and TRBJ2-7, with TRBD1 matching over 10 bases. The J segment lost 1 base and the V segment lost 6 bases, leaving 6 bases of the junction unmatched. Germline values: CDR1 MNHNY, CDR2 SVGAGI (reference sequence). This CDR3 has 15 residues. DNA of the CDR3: TGTGCCAGCAGGGGCGGGACAGGGGCATCCTACGAGCAGTACTTC. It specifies CASRGGTGASYEQYF.

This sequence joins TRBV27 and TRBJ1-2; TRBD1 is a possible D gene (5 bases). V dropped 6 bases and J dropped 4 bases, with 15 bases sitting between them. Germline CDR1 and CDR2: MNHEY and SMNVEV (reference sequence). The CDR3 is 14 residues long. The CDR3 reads CASSPFAGGYGYTF. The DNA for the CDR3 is TGTGCCAGCAGCCCCTTTGCCGGGGGCTATGGCTACACCTTC.

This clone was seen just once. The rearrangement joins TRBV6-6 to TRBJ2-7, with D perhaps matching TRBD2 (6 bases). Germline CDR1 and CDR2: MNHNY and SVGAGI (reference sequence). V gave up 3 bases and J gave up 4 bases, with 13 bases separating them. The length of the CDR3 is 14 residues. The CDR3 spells CASSYRRERYEQYF. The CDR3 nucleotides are TGTGCCAGCAGTTATCGCCGGGAGCGTTACGAGCAGTACTTC.

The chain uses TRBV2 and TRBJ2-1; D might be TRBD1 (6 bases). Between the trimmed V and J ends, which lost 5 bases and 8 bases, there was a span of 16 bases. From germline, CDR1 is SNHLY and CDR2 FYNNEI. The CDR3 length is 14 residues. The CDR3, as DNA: TGTGCCAGCAGTCCCGGACAGCCCAGGGATGAGCAGTTCTTC. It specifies CASSPGQPRDEQFF.

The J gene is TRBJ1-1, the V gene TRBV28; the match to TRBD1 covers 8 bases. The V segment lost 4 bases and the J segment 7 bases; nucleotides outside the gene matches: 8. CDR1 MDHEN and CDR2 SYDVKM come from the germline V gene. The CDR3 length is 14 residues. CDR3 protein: CASSSPDRAGEAFF. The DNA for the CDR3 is TGTGCCAGCAGTTCCCCGGACAGGGCGGGTGAAGCTTTCTTT.

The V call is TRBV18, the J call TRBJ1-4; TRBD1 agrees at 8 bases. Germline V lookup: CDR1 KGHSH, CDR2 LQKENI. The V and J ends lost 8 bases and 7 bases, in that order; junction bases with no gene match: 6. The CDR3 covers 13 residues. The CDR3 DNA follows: TGTGCCAGCATGACAGGGGAAAGTGAAAAACTGTTTTTT. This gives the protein CASMTGESEKLFF. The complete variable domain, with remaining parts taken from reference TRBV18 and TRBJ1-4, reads NAGVMQNPRHLVRRRGQEARLRCSPMKGHSHVYWYRQLPEEGLKFMVYLQKENIIDESGMPKERFSAEFPKEGPSILRIQQVVRGDSAAYFCASMTGESEKLFFGSGTQLSVL.

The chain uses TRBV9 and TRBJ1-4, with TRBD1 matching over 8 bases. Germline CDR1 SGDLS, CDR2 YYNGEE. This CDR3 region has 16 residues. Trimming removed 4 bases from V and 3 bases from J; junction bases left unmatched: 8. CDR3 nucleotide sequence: TGTGCCAGCAGCCCCAGACAGGGGTTAGCTAATGAAAAACTGTTTTTT. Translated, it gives CASSPRQGLANEKLFF.

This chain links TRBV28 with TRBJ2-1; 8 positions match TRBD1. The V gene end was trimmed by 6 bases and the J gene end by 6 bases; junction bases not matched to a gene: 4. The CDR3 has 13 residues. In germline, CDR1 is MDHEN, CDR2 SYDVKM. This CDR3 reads CASSTTGGNEQFF. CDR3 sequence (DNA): TGTGCCAGCAGCACTACAGGGGGCAATGAGCAGTTCTTC. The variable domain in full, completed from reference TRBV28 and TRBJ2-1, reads DVKVTQSSRYLVKRTGEKVFLECVQDMDHENMFWYRQDPGLGLRLIYFSYDVKMKEKGDIPEGYSVSREKKERFSLILESASTNQTSMYLCASSTTGGNEQFFGPGTRLTVL.

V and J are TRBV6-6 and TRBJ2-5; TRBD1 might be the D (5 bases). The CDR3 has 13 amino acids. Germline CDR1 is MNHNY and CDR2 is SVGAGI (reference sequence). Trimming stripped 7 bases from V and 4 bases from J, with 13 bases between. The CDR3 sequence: CASNQGVGETQYF. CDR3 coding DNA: TGTGCCAGCAATCAAGGGGTGGGAGAGACCCAGTACTTC.

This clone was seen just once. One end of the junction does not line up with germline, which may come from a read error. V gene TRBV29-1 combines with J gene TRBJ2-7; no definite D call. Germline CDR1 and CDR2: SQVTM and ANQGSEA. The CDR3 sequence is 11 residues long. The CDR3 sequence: CGVRLAYEQYF. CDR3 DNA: TGCGGCGTACGCCTAGCCTACGAGCAGTACTTC.

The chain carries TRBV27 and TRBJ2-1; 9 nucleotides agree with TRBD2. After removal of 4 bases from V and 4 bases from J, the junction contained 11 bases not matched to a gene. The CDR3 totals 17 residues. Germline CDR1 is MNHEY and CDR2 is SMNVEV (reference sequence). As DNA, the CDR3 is TGTGCCAGCAGTTCCTGGGAGGCTAGCGGGGTGTACAATGAGCAGTTCTTC. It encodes CASSSWEASGVYNEQFF.

In nucleotides, the CDR3 is TGTGCCAGCTCACCCCGGGAGAAAAACATTCAGTACTTC. Its translation: CASSPREKNIQYF. The chain joins TRBV18 to TRBJ2-4; D is perhaps TRBD2 (6 bases). Germline loops: CDR1 KGHSH, CDR2 LQKENI. V was shortened by 3 bases and J by 4 bases, with 7 bases between the two germline ends. This CDR3 has 13 residues.

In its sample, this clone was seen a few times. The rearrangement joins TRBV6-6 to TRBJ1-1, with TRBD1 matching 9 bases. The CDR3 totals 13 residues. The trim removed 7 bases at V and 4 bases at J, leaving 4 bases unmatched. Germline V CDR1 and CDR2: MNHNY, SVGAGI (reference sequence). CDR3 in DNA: TGTGCCAGCATCGACAGGGGGGTCACTGAAGCTTTCTTT. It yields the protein CASIDRGVTEAFF.

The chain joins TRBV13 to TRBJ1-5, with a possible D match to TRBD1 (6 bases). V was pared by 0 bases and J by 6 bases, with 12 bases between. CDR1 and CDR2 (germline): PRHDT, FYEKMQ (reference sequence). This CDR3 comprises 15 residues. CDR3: CASSLGRGRGQPQHF. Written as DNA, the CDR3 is TGTGCCAGCAGCTTAGGCCGTGGCAGGGGTCAGCCCCAGCATTTT.

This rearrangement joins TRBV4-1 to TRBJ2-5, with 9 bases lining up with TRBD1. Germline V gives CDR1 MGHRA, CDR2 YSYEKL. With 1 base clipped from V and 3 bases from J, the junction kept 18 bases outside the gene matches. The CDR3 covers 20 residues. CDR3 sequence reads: CASSQAHTLTGGSIKETQYF. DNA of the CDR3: TGCGCCAGCAGCCAAGCACACACTTTGACAGGGGGGTCCATTAAAGAGACCCAGTACTTC.

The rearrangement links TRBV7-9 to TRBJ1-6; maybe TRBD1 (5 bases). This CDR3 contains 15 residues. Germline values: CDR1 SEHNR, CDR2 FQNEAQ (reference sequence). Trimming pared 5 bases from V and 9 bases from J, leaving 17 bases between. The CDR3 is CASSPSEGFFSPLHF. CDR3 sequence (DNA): TGTGCCAGCAGCCCCTCGGAGGGGTTTTTTTCACCCCTCCACTTT.

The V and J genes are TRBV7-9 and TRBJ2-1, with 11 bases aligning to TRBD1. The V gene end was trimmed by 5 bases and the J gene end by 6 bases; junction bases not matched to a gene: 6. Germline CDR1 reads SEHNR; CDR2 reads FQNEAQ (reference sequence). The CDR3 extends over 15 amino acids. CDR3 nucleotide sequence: TGTGCCAGCAGCCGAGGACAGGGGGCATCCAATGAGCAGTTCTTC. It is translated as CASSRGQGASNEQFF.

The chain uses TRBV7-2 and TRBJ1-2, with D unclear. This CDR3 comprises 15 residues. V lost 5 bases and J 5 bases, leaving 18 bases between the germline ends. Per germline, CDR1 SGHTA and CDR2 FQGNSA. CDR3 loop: CASSLDRSKAYGYTF. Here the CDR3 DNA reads TGTGCCAGCAGCCTTGATAGGAGCAAGGCATATGGCTACACCTTC.

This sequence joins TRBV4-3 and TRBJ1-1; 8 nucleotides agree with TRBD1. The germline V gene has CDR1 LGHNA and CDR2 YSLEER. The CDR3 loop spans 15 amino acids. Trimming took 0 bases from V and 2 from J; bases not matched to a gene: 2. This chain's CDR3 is CASSQDTGGNTEAFF. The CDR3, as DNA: TGCGCCAGCAGCCAAGATACAGGGGGTAACACTGAAGCTTTCTTT.

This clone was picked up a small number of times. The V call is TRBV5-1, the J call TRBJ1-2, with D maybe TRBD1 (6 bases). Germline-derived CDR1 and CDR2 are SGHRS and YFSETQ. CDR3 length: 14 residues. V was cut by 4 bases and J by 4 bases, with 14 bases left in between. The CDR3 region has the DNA TGCGCCAGCAGCCCCGCAGGGGCTAGCTATGGCTACACCTTC. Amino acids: CASSPAGASYGYTF. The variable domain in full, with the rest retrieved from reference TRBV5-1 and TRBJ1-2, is KAGVTQTPRYLIKTRGQQVTLSCSPISGHRSVSWYQQTPGQGLQFLFEYFSETQRNKGNFPGRFSGRQFSNSRSEMNVSTLELGDSALYLCASSPAGASYGYTFGSGTRLTVV.

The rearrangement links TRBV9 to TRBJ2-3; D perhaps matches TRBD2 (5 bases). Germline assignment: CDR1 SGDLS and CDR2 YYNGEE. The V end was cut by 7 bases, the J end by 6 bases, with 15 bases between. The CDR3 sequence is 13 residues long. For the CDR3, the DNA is TGTGCCAGCTCTGAGGGTCCCCCGGATACGCAGTATTTT. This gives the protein CASSEGPPDTQYF.